The clone carrying this TCR beta chain has a count of ten or more. The target antigen is unknown. This sample stems from a study of early T cells in non-severe SARS-CoV-2 infection. The overall study: Chains were unpaired, as sequencing was done on bulk RNA from unsorted whole blood. Study results and limitations: Private and CD4 specificities were missed by VDJdb matching, skewed to anti-spike CD8.

cDNA molecules, individually, were tagged with unique molecular identifiers. From the 5' RACE reads, TCRdb called clonotypes with MiXCR, one entry per CDR3 protein. The sample consists of fewer than 35,000 distinct CDR3 sequences, about 9.9% of them appearing once. Germline-derived CDR1 and CDR2 are MGHRA and YSYEKL. This CDR3 has 15 residues. V lost 4 bases and J lost 3; bases outside the gene matches: 6. Source material: whole blood. The source of this sequence is an adult who was a healthcare worker with PCR-confirmed SARS-CoV-2 infection or an uninfected control (not recorded which). V is TRBV4-1 and J is TRBJ2-7; 10 bases align to TRBD2. The CDR3 loop reads CASSLTSGDLYEQYF. The CDR3 DNA reads TGCGCCAGCAGCCTCACTAGCGGGGATCTCTACGAGCAGTACTTC.